These 22 T cell receptor beta chains were all obtained from the same sample, sequenced in a study of blood T cell repertoires in COVID-19. Libraries were prepared by immunoSEQ multiplex PCR; TCRdb keeps only in-frame clonotypes and omits some of them. The table lists 250,000 to 300,000 clones, approximately 85% of them singletons. Sequenced input: PBMCs or T cells enriched from blood (not recorded which). The receptors stem from a woman in her forties or fifties who had recovered from COVID-19.

This chain joins TRBV7-2 and TRBJ2-3, with D hard to call. CDR3 size: 14 residues. V dropped 2 bases and J dropped 2 bases, with 8 bases sitting between them. CDR1 is SGHTA, CDR2 FQGNSA, per germline. CDR3 nucleotides: TGTGCCAGCAGCTTATCTTCTATCACAGATACGCAGTATTTT. Amino acid sequence: CASSLSSITDTQYF.

CDR3 sequence (DNA): TGTGCCAGCAGCCAACCCCGAGGTGGAGATACGCAGTATTTT. It encodes CASSQPRGGDTQYF. The chain links TRBV3-1 (or the pseudogene TRBV3-2) to TRBJ2-3; D is ambiguous. The CDR3 contains 14 residues. V lost 2 bases and J lost 5, with 11 bases in between. Germline-derived CDR1 and CDR2 are LGHDT and YNNKEL (reference sequence).

This chain links TRBV2 with TRBJ1-3; 7 bases are a match to TRBD1. CDR3 length: 16 amino acids. V shed 5 bases and J 2 bases; nucleotides not matched to a gene: 9. The germline CDR1 and CDR2 sequences are SNHLY and FYNNEI. CDR3 protein: CASSLLDRAPGNTIYF. The CDR3 region has the DNA TGTGCCAGCAGTTTACTAGACAGGGCCCCTGGAAACACCATATATTTT.

This chain connects TRBV6-5 to TRBJ2-7; 7 bases are shared with TRBD2. Germline V gives CDR1 MNHEY, CDR2 SVGAGI. This CDR3 has 15 amino acids. The J segment lost 4 bases and the V segment lost 4 bases, leaving 10 bases of the junction unmatched. CDR3 loop: CASSSFGGSAYEQYF. Written as DNA, the CDR3 is TGTGCCAGCAGTTCCTTTGGCGGGAGTGCTTACGAGCAGTACTTC.

The gene calls are TRBV27 and TRBJ2-1, with TRBD1 matching over 8 bases. Germline V gives CDR1 MNHEY, CDR2 SMNVEV (reference sequence). V shed 2 bases, J shed 4 bases, and the junction held 7 bases outside the gene matches. This CDR3 region has 16 residues. CDR3 loop: CASSLTSQGAYNEQFF. CDR3 bases: TGTGCCAGCAGTTTAACCAGCCAGGGGGCTTACAATGAGCAGTTCTTC.

The chain is built from TRBV12-5 and TRBJ2-7; 9 bases fit TRBD1. Per germline, CDR1 LGHNT and CDR2 FRNRAP. V gave up 3 bases and J gave up 2 bases; unmatched junction bases: 8. The CDR3 spans 16 residues. This CDR3 is CASGFPWTGETYEQYF. DNA for the CDR3: TGTGCTAGTGGTTTTCCCTGGACAGGGGAGACCTACGAGCAGTACTTC. Combining the CDR3 with reference TRBV12-5 and TRBJ2-7 gives the whole variable domain DARVTQTPRHKVTEMGQEVTMRCQPILGHNTVFWYRQTMMQGLELLAYFRNRAPLDDSGMPKDRFSAEMPDATLATLKIQPSEPRDSAVYFCASGFPWTGETYEQYFGPGTRLTVT.

This rearrangement joins TRBV2 to TRBJ2-3; 9 bases align to TRBD1. The V and J ends lost 3 bases and 5 bases, in that order; junction bases with no gene match: 6. From germline, CDR1 is SNHLY and CDR2 FYNNEI. There are 15 residues in the CDR3. The CDR3 sequence: CASSEYRGRKDTQYF. The CDR3 nucleotides are TGTGCCAGCAGTGAGTACAGGGGGCGGAAAGATACGCAGTATTTT.

This clone was seen just once. V is TRBV5-1 and J is TRBJ2-7; D might be TRBD1 (5 bases). From germline, CDR1 is SGHRS and CDR2 YFSETQ. This CDR3 has 14 amino acids. V lost 3 bases and J lost 4, with 14 bases in between. In DNA, the CDR3 is TGCGCCAGCAGCTCAGGGAACGCAAGGTACGAGCAGTACTTC. Its protein product is CASSSGNARYEQYF.

The genes are TRBV27 and TRBJ2-5; D not resolved. Germline V gene lookup returns CDR1 MNHEY and CDR2 SMNVEV (reference sequence). With 3 bases removed from V and 2 bases from J, the gap between germline ends came to 10 bases. The CDR3 length is 14 residues. CDR3 DNA: TGTGCCAGCAGTTTCTGGGCAGGACAAGAGACCCAGTACTTC. Translating it yields CASSFWAGQETQYF.

In its sample, this clone was seen a few times. The V and J genes are TRBV29-1 and TRBJ2-7; TRBD1 aligns across 8 bases. The germline gives CDR1 SQVTM, CDR2 ANQGSEA. CDR3 length equals 12 residues. The V gene end was trimmed by 4 bases and the J gene end by 3 bases; junction bases not matched to a gene: 2. Here the CDR3 reads CSVVQGDYEQYF. The CDR3 DNA follows: TGCAGCGTTGTACAGGGGGACTACGAGCAGTACTTC.

The chain employs TRBV15 and TRBJ1-5; 8 bases line up with TRBD1. Per the germline V gene, CDR1 is LNHNV and CDR2 is YYDKDF (reference sequence). This CDR3 has 15 amino acids. V was pared by 3 bases and J by 5 bases, with 6 bases of the junction left unmatched. This CDR3 is CATSSGQGGDQPQHF. As DNA, the CDR3 is TGTGCCACCAGCAGCGGACAGGGAGGGGATCAGCCCCAGCATTTT.

This clone showed up just once. The chain employs TRBV11-2 and TRBJ2-7, with 10 bases aligning to TRBD2. The CDR3 totals 15 residues. The germline V gene encodes CDR1 SGHAT and CDR2 FQNNGV. V lost 5 bases and J lost 3; bases outside the gene matches: 7. The DNA of the CDR3 is TGTGCCAGCAGCGTCACTAGCGGGATTGACTACGAGCAGTACTTC. Translation: CASSVTSGIDYEQYF.

The chain combines TRBV7-9 with TRBJ2-3; 7 bases match TRBD2. The J segment lost 6 bases and the V segment lost 2 bases, leaving 11 bases of the junction unmatched. The germline CDR1 and CDR2 sequences are SEHNR and FQNEAQ (reference sequence). The CDR3 has 16 residues. CDR3 nucleotide sequence: TGTGCCAGCAGCTTAACTTCAGGCGGCGGGAGTGATACGCAGTATTTT. This translates into CASSLTSGGGSDTQYF.

J is TRBJ1-1 and V is TRBV29-1; TRBD1 aligns across 8 bases. Germline CDR1 and CDR2: SQVTM and ANQGSEA. The CDR3 loop spans 13 amino acids. V shed 6 bases and J 0 bases; nucleotides not matched to a gene: 3. CDR3 nucleotide sequence: TGCAGCGTCCGACAGGGGCTGAACACTGAAGCTTTCTTT. It specifies CSVRQGLNTEAFF.

The rearrangement links TRBV3-1 (or the pseudogene TRBV3-2) to TRBJ2-7; 7 bases line up with TRBD2. The CDR3 length is 17 residues. Germline V CDR1 and CDR2: LGHDT, YNNKEL (reference sequence). The V gene end was trimmed by 4 bases and the J gene end by 2 bases; junction bases not matched to a gene: 14. DNA of the CDR3: TGTGCCAGCAGCCGGCGGACTAGTCCTCCCGAAACCTACGAGCAGTACTTC. Translating it yields CASSRRTSPPETYEQYF.

The chain uses TRBV5-8 and TRBJ2-6; D is uncertain. The germline V gene has CDR1 SGHTS and CDR2 YDEGEE. The V gene lost 7 bases and the J gene lost 0 bases, with 5 bases spanning the gap. This CDR3 is 13 amino acids long. CDR3 region: CASPFSGANVLTF. The CDR3 DNA reads as TGTGCCAGCCCCTTCTCTGGGGCCAACGTCCTGACTTTC.

This clone was recorded once. The chain couples TRBV2 to TRBJ2-1, with D possibly TRBD2 on 6 matching bases. Germline CDR1 reads SNHLY; CDR2 reads FYNNEI. The CDR3 is 13 residues long. V shed 5 bases and J shed 7 bases, with 12 bases lying between them. DNA of the CDR3: TGTGCCAGCAGTTGGGGGACTGCAAATGAGCAGTTCTTC. This translates into CASSWGTANEQFF.

This clone was counted a single time. V gene TRBV6-5 combines with J gene TRBJ1-5; 7 nucleotides agree with TRBD1. Germline lookup yields CDR1 MNHEY and CDR2 SVGAGI. This CDR3 contains 13 residues. V was clipped by 4 bases and J by 11 bases; unmatched bases: 8. In DNA form, the CDR3 reads TGTGCCAGCAGTTGGGCAGCCACAGGGGCCCAGCATTTT. Its translation: CASSWAATGAQHF.

This clone was picked up one time. This chain connects TRBV29-1 to TRBJ2-3, with D possibly being TRBD1 (6 bases). The V end was cut by 0 bases, the J end by 0 bases, with 13 bases between. The CDR3 has 16 amino acids. Germline CDR1 reads SQVTM; CDR2 reads ANQGSEA. The CDR3 nucleotides read TGCAGCGTTGAAGATCGGGCAGGGGCAAGCACAGATACGCAGTATTTT. It is translated as CSVEDRAGASTDTQYF.

The rearrangement links TRBV5-4 to TRBJ2-7; tentative D call: TRBD1 (5 bases). Germline V lookup: CDR1 SGHNT, CDR2 YYREEE (reference sequence). V was cut by 4 bases and J by 2 bases, with 13 bases left in between. The CDR3 has 14 amino acids. DNA of the CDR3: TGTGCCAGCAGCCACCCATCAGGGCCCTACGAGCAGTACTTC. Translating it yields CASSHPSGPYEQYF.

This chain uses TRBV28 with TRBJ1-1; 10 positions agree with TRBD1. Losses at the gene ends were 3 bases for V and 1 base for J; bases not matched to a gene: 17. The CDR3 length is 20 residues. Looked up from germline, CDR1 is MDHEN and CDR2 is SYDVKM. The CDR3 protein is CASSFPGPGTGERENTEAFF. In nucleotides, the CDR3 is TGTGCCAGCAGTTTCCCCGGACCAGGGACAGGGGAGCGGGAGAACACTGAAGCTTTCTTT.

A single count supports this clone. J is TRBJ2-3 and V is TRBV5-1; D possibly corresponds to TRBD1 (6 bases). Deletions cut 9 bases from V and 1 base from J, with 18 bases between. CDR1 and CDR2 from the germline V gene are SGHRS and YFSETQ. The CDR3 contains 15 residues. The CDR3 DNA is TGCGCCACCCGTCTACAGGGCGCGGGCACAGATACGCAGTATTTT. This sequence encodes CATRLQGAGTDTQYF.